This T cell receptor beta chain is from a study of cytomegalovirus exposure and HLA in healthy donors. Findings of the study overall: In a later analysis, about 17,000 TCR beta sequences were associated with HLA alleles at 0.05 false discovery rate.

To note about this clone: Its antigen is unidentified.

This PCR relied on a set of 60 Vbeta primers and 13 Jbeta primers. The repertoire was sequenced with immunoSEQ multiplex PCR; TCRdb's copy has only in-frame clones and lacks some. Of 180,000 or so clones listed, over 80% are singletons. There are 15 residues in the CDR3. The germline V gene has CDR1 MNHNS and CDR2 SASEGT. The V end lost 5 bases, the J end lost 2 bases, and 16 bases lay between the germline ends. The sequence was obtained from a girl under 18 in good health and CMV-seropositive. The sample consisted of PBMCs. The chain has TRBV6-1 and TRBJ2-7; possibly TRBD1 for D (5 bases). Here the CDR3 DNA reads TGTGCCAGCAGTCCCCAGTGGGGCCTTGCCTACGAGCAGTACTTC. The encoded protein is CASSPQWGLAYEQYF.